The 26 T cell receptor beta chains below come from one sample, sequenced in a study of a mutant IDH1 vaccine in newly diagnosed glioma (dated by TCRdb to the early 2020s). The time point label corresponds to: week 23, last vaccination. Every vaccine dose consisted of 300 ug of a 20-mer mutant IDH1 peptide in Montanide, administered subcutaneously together with topical imiquimod. These receptors have no known antigen. The protocol used for the library was the immunoSEQ multiplex PCR assay. TCRdb took over this immuneACCESS table, retaining in-frame rearrangements with V and J assigned. Such tables are incomplete; in checked studies, under half of the missing clones stem from an unresolved V gene, and the remainder is unexplained. This sample holds about 33,000 clones; roughly 88% were observed only once. The leading ten clones occupy around 2.6% of the sample. The sequences come from PBMCs, collected from a glioma patient whose treatment included an IDH1 peptide vaccine. The receptors shown here come from a man aged 40-50 years with glioma.

V gene TRBV5-1 combines with J gene TRBJ2-3; TRBD2 might be the D (5 bases). CDR1 and CDR2 (germline): SGHRS, YFSETQ. V gave up 0 bases and J gave up 1 base, with 9 bases separating them. The CDR3 runs 15 residues. The CDR3 DNA follows: TGCGCCAGCAGCTTGGCCCCGGAGGGCACAGATACGCAGTATTTT. Translation gives CASSLAPEGTDTQYF.

J is TRBJ2-5 and V is TRBV5-1, with TRBD2 matching over 8 bases. The CDR3 has 13 amino acids. Germline CDR1 is SGHRS and CDR2 is YFSETQ. The junction had 5 bases not matched to a gene; V was cut back by 4 bases and J by 6 bases. CDR3 nucleotides: TGCGCCAGCAGCGTGGCGGGGGGCAAGACCCAGTACTTC. It translates to CASSVAGGKTQYF.

The rearrangement links TRBV15 to TRBJ2-3; 8 positions match TRBD2. The CDR3 contains 14 residues. V lost 1 base, J lost 6 bases, and 3 bases stayed unmatched. Germline lookup yields CDR1 LNHNV and CDR2 YYDKDF (reference sequence). The CDR3 DNA follows: TGTGCCACCAGCAGAGGGATAGCGGGGGATACGCAGTATTTT. Protein sequence: CATSRGIAGDTQYF.

V gene TRBV30 combines with J gene TRBJ1-3, with D perhaps TRBD1 (6 bases). Per germline, CDR1 GTSNPN and CDR2 SVGIG (reference sequence). This CDR3 region has 14 residues. V lost 5 bases, J lost 2 bases, and 13 bases lay in between. As DNA, the CDR3 is TGTGCCTGGGACAGGTCGATCCCTGGAAACACCATATATTTT. Residues: CAWDRSIPGNTIYF.

This clone was seen just once. The gene calls are TRBV7-9 and TRBJ1-1, with 7 bases that match TRBD1. The CDR3 extends over 16 amino acids. The germline CDR1 and CDR2 sequences are SEHNR and FQNEAQ (reference sequence). V shed 5 bases, J shed 10 bases, and the junction held 19 bases outside the gene matches. The CDR3 is CASSPSRGQAATPAFF. DNA of the CDR3: TGTGCCAGCAGCCCTTCGAGAGGACAGGCCGCCACGCCAGCTTTCTTT.

CDR3 sequence reads: CASSEITADSEAFF. The CDR3 coding sequence is TGTGCCAGCAGTGAGATTACGGCGGACAGCGAAGCTTTCTTT. The genes are TRBV6-1 and TRBJ1-1, with D possibly matching TRBD1 (6 bases). The CDR3 loop spans 14 amino acids. CDR1 and CDR2 (germline): MNHNS, SASEGT. Trimming took 3 bases from V and 8 from J, leaving 16 bases between them.

CDR3 sequence reads: CASSFGRGEQFF. As DNA, the CDR3 is TGTGCCAGCAGCTTTGGGCGGGGCGAGCAGTTCTTC. This chain links TRBV11-2 with TRBJ2-1, with D perhaps TRBD2 (6 bases). The ends were cut back, 3 bases at V and 10 bases at J, with 10 bases in the middle. This CDR3 has 12 amino acids. Germline CDR1 reads SGHAT; CDR2 reads FQNNGV. Combining the CDR3 with reference TRBV11-2 and TRBJ2-1 gives the whole variable domain EAGVAQSPRYKIIEKRQSVAFWCNPISGHATLYWYQQILGQGPKLLIQFQNNGVVDDSQLPKDRFSAERLKGVDSTLKIQPAKLEDSAVYLCASSFGRGEQFFGPGTRLTVL.

This clone was seen only once. This chain links TRBV6-6 with TRBJ2-1, with D possibly TRBD2 on 6 matching bases. This CDR3 contains 15 residues. V lost 2 bases to trimming and J lost 8 bases, with 16 bases between them. In germline, CDR1 is MNHNY, CDR2 SVGAGI (reference sequence). The CDR3 sequence is CASSYMTGGRDEQFF. The CDR3 bases are TGTGCCAGCAGTTACATGACTGGAGGGCGGGATGAGCAGTTCTTC.

V is TRBV5-6 and J is TRBJ2-3; no reliable D call. Trimming pared 5 bases from V and 2 bases from J, leaving 15 bases between. CDR3 length: 15 residues. Germline-derived CDR1 and CDR2 are SGHDT and YYEEEE. The CDR3 DNA follows: TGTGCCAGCAGTTTCGACCTTAAGCCCACAGATACGCAGTATTTT. It encodes CASSFDLKPTDTQYF.

V and J are TRBV15 and TRBJ2-3; D is ambiguous. This CDR3 has 14 amino acids. V shed 4 bases and J shed 0 bases, with 8 bases lying between them. Germline CDR1 reads LNHNV; CDR2 reads YYDKDF (reference sequence). The CDR3: CATSTLGSTDTQYF. CDR3 nucleotide sequence: TGTGCCACCAGCACCCTCGGAAGCACAGATACGCAGTATTTT.

The chain combines TRBV9 with TRBJ2-1, with 11 bases identical to TRBD2. V lost 0 bases and J lost 6; bases outside the gene matches: 11. The CDR3 contains 18 residues. The germline gives CDR1 SGDLS, CDR2 YYNGEE. Here the CDR3 reads CASSVVTSGRWMGNEQFF. The DNA for the CDR3 is TGTGCCAGCAGCGTAGTTACTAGCGGGAGATGGATGGGCAATGAGCAGTTCTTC.

V and J are TRBV18 and TRBJ2-5; D possibly corresponds to TRBD1 (5 bases). This CDR3 spans 14 amino acids. The germline CDR1 and CDR2 sequences are KGHSH and LQKENI. V dropped 2 bases and J dropped 2 bases, with 9 bases sitting between them. CDR3 amino acids: CASSPLRGQETQYF. For the CDR3, the DNA is TGTGCCAGCTCACCATTAAGGGGACAAGAGACCCAGTACTTC.

The chain has TRBV5-1 and TRBJ2-1, with TRBD2 matching 7 bases. The V segment lost 2 bases and the J segment 5 bases; nucleotides outside the gene matches: 4. Germline-derived CDR1 and CDR2 are SGHRS and YFSETQ. This CDR3 spans 14 amino acids. The DNA of the CDR3 is TGCGCCAGCAGCTTAAGAAGCGGGGACAATGAGCAGTTCTTC. Protein product: CASSLRSGDNEQFF.

The V call is TRBV19, the J call TRBJ2-2, with a weak D call TRBD1 (5 bases). This CDR3 has 13 amino acids. CDR1 is LNHDA and CDR2 is SQIVND in the germline V gene (reference sequence). V lost 5 bases to trimming and J lost 6 bases, with 10 bases between them. CDR3 sequence (DNA): TGTGCCAGTAGTGGCAGGGTCTCCGGGGAGCTGTTTTTT. Protein product: CASSGRVSGELFF.

The chain links TRBV2 to TRBJ1-2, with D possibly TRBD1 on 6 matching bases. CDR1 is SNHLY and CDR2 is FYNNEI in the germline V gene. Trimming cost V 8 bases and J 3 bases, with 19 bases left between them. The CDR3 sequence is 15 residues long. This chain's CDR3 is CASGPGTQGHYGYTF. The CDR3 DNA is TGTGCCAGCGGCCCCGGGACTCAGGGGCACTATGGCTACACCTTC. Supplemented by reference TRBV2 and TRBJ1-2, the full variable domain reads EPEVTQTPSHQVTQMGQEVILRCVPISNHLYFYWYRQILGQKVEFLVSFYNNEISEKSEIFDDQFSVERPDGSNFTLKIRSTKLEDSAMYFCASGPGTQGHYGYTFGSGTRLTVV.

The chain is built from TRBV7-6 and TRBJ1-2, with 7 bases matching TRBD1. Germline-derived CDR1 and CDR2 are SGHVS and FNYEAQ. The CDR3 loop spans 13 amino acids. V lost 5 bases, J lost 4 bases, and 4 bases stayed unmatched. CDR3 bases: TGTGCCAGCAGCCTGGGACAGCCCTATGGCTACACCTTC. Its protein product is CASSLGQPYGYTF.

J is TRBJ1-4 and V is TRBV5-4; unclear D gene. CDR3 length: 17 amino acids. V lost 2 bases and J lost 4, with 18 bases in between. The germline V gene encodes CDR1 SGHNT and CDR2 YYREEE (reference sequence). This CDR3 is CASSFGPSGSFNEKLFF. DNA for the CDR3: TGTGCCAGCAGCTTTGGACCCTCGGGCTCCTTTAATGAAAAACTGTTTTTT. The whole variable domain, filled in from reference TRBV5-4 and TRBJ1-4, reads ETGVTQSPTHLIKTRGQQVTLRCSSQSGHNTVSWYQQALGQGPQFIFQYYREEENGRGNFPPRFSGLQFPNYSSELNVNALELDDSALYLCASSFGPSGSFNEKLFFGSGTQLSVL.

The chain employs TRBV11-2 and TRBJ2-1; the match to TRBD2 covers 15 bases. This CDR3 comprises 18 residues. Trimming took 5 bases from V and 6 from J; bases not matched to a gene: 11. The germline gives CDR1 SGHAT, CDR2 FQNNGV. This chain's CDR3 is CASSPWTSGRGVVNEQFF. The CDR3 nucleotides read TGTGCCAGCAGCCCCTGGACTAGCGGGAGGGGGGTTGTCAATGAGCAGTTCTTC.

This clone was seen just once. V gene TRBV4-3 combines with J gene TRBJ1-3; D may be TRBD1 (5 bases). V lost 0 bases and J 4 bases, leaving 10 bases between the germline ends. CDR3 length equals 15 residues. Looked up from germline, CDR1 is LGHNA and CDR2 is YSLEER. CDR3 nucleotide sequence: TGCGCCAGCAGCCAAGATCGGGGGACCGGAAACACCATATATTTT. It encodes CASSQDRGTGNTIYF.

The chain carries TRBV6-4 and TRBJ2-3, with 8 bases lining up with TRBD2. The CDR3 has 15 residues. CDR1 is MRHNA and CDR2 is SNTAGT in the germline V gene. V was pared by 0 bases and J by 1 base, with 0 bases of the junction left unmatched. DNA for the CDR3: TGTGCCAGCAGTGACTCGCGGGGGGGCACAGATACGCAGTATTTT. Protein sequence: CASSDSRGGTDTQYF.

The chain joins TRBV9 to TRBJ2-5, with D perhaps TRBD2 (6 bases). V was pared by 0 bases and J by 2 bases, with 14 bases between. The CDR3 length is 16 residues. Germline CDR1 is SGDLS and CDR2 is YYNGEE. The CDR3 DNA reads TGTGCCAGCAGCGTAGGGAGTAGCGGAACACAAGAGACCCAGTACTTC. This codes for CASSVGSSGTQETQYF.

The chain links TRBV7-6 to TRBJ1-1; 8 positions agree with TRBD1. This CDR3 is 14 amino acids long. CDR1 and CDR2 (germline): SGHVS, FNYEAQ. The trim removed 4 bases at V and 5 bases at J, leaving 6 bases unmatched. CDR3 bases: TGTGCCAGCAGCTACGGACAGGGTGGTACTGAAGCTTTCTTT. Its protein is CASSYGQGGTEAFF.

This chain joins TRBV2 and TRBJ2-7, with TRBD2 as a possible D gene (6 bases). In germline, CDR1 is SNHLY, CDR2 FYNNEI. The CDR3 has 15 amino acids. V lost 6 bases and J lost 2, with 17 bases in between. CDR3 sequence: CASRAGPRPPYEQYF. In DNA form, the CDR3 reads TGTGCCAGCAGGGCGGGACCGCGGCCCCCCTACGAGCAGTACTTC.

The chain is built from TRBV4-2 and TRBJ1-5; 7 bases agree with TRBD1. Trimming at V came to 0 bases and at J to 0 bases, leaving 8 bases not matched to a gene. CDR1 is LGHNA and CDR2 is YNFKEQ in the germline V gene. The CDR3 length is 18 residues. CDR3 residues: CASSQERQGEGSNQPQHF. In DNA form, the CDR3 reads TGTGCCAGCAGCCAAGAGCGTCAGGGGGAAGGTAGCAATCAGCCCCAGCATTTT.

This chain connects TRBV5-1 to TRBJ1-4, with 7 positions matching TRBD1. Losses at the gene ends were 0 bases for V and 5 bases for J; bases not matched to a gene: 13. The CDR3 extends over 18 amino acids. Germline V lookup: CDR1 SGHRS, CDR2 YFSETQ. The CDR3 DNA sequence: TGCGCCAGCAGCTTGGCCGGGGCCCAGACAGGGCCGAATGAAAAACTGTTTTTT. Translated: CASSLAGAQTGPNEKLFF. The full variable domain, with the rest looked up from reference TRBV5-1 and TRBJ1-4, is KAGVTQTPRYLIKTRGQQVTLSCSPISGHRSVSWYQQTPGQGLQFLFEYFSETQRNKGNFPGRFSGRQFSNSRSEMNVSTLELGDSALYLCASSLAGAQTGPNEKLFFGSGTQLSVL.

This chain links TRBV5-1 with TRBJ1-2, with D unresolved. In germline, CDR1 is SGHRS, CDR2 YFSETQ. The CDR3 is 14 amino acids. Trimming cost V 1 base and J 5 bases, with 12 bases left between them. The CDR3 coding sequence is TGCGCCAGCAGCTTGTCATTAAGCCCTTATGGCTACACCTTC. Residues: CASSLSLSPYGYTF. The full variable domain, rest sourced from reference TRBV5-1 and TRBJ1-2, is KAGVTQTPRYLIKTRGQQVTLSCSPISGHRSVSWYQQTPGQGLQFLFEYFSETQRNKGNFPGRFSGRQFSNSRSEMNVSTLELGDSALYLCASSLSLSPYGYTFGSGTRLTVV.